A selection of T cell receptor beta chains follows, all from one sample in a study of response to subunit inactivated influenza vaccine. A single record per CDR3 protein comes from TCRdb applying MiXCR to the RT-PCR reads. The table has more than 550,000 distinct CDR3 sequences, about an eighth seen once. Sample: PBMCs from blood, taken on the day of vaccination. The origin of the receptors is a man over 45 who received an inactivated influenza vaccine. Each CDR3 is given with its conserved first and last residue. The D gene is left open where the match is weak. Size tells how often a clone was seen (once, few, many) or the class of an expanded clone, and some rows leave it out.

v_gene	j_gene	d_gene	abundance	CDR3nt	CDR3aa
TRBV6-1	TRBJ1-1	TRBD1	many	TGTGCCAGCAGTGGACAGGGCGATCACACTGAAGCTTTCTTT	CASSGQGDHTEAFF
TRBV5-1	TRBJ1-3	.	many	TGCGCCAGCAGCTTGGACGGGGCGGGAAACACCATATATTTT	CASSLDGAGNTIYF
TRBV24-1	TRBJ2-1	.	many	TGTGCCACCAGTGATTTGAGGGACACCTTTGGGTTGCAGTTCTTC	CATSDLRDTFGLQFF
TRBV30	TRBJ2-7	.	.	TGTGCCTGGAGTGTTGAGGACGGGACCTACGAGCAGTACTTC	CAWSVEDGTYEQYF
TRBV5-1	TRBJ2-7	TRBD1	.	TGCGCCAGCAGCTTGGCCAGGGGGACAGCACTCTACGAGCAGTACTTC	CASSLARGTALYEQYF
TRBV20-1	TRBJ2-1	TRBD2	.	TGCAGTGCTGGGACTAGCGGGAGGGCCCCTTACTATGAGCAGTTCTTC	CSAGTSGRAPYYEQFF
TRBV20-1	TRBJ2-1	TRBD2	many	TGCAGTGCTAGAGATTTAAAGAGCGGGAGCTCCTACAATGAGCAGTTCTTC	CSARDLKSGSSYNEQFF
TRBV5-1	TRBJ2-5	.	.	TGCGCCAGCAGCTTGGCCAACAGCGGGGAGACCCAGTACTTC	CASSLANSGETQYF
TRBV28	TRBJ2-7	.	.	TGTGCCAGCAGCTCCCCGCAACACGGCTACGAGCAGTACTTC	CASSSPQHGYEQYF
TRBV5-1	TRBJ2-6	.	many	TGCGCCAGCAGCCCCCTTGGACGGACCTCTGGGGCCAACGTCCTGACTTTC	CASSPLGRTSGANVLTF
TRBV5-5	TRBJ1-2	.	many	TGTGCCAGCAGCTTCAGGGACGCTAACTATGGCTACACCTTC	CASSFRDANYGYTF
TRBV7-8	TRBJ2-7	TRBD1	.	TGTGCCAGCAGCTGGAGAATCGGGACAGGATACGAGCAGTACTTC	CASSWRIGTGYEQYF
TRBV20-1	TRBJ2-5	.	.	TGCAGTGCTAGGAGCGGACCCCAAGAGACCCAGTACTTC	CSARSGPQETQYF
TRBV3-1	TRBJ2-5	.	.	TGTGCCAGCAGCCAAAATTTAGGGCAAGAGACCCAGTACTTC	CASSQNLGQETQYF
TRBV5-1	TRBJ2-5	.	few	TGCGCCAGCAGCTTCCAGTACTTC	CASSFQYF
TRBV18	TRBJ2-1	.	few	TGTGCCAGCTCACCAAGGGCTAGCGCAGGGTACAATGAGCAGTTCTTC	CASSPRASAGYNEQFF
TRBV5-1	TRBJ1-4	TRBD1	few	TGCGCCAGCAGCCGGTGGGACAGAACCAATGAAAAACTGTTTTTT	CASSRWDRTNEKLFF
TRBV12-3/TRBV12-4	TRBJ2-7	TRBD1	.	TGTGCCAGCAGCCTAGCCCTCGGGACAGCTCGCTACGAGCAGTACTTC	CASSLALGTARYEQYF
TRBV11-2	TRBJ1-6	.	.	TGTGCCAGCAGCTCGATTAATTCACCCCTCCACTTT	CASSSINSPLHF
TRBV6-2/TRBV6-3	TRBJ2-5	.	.	TGTGCCAGCAGTCCGACGGCGGAAGGGACCCAGTACTTC	CASSPTAEGTQYF
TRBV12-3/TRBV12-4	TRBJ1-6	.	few	TGTGCCAGCTGCGCGGGGGTGAATTCACCCCTCCACTTT	CASCAGVNSPLHF
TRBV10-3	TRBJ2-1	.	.	TGTGCCATCAGTGAGTCGACGGAAAAATACAATGAGCAGTTCTTC	CAISESTEKYNEQFF
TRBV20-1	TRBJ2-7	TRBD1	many	TGCAGTGCACCGGGACAGGGTTTTGGGTCCTACGAGCAGTACTTC	CSAPGQGFGSYEQYF
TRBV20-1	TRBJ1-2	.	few	TGCAGTGCTAGAGATTCCGGGACCTCCTATGGCTACACCTTC	CSARDSGTSYGYTF
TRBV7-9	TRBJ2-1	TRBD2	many	TGTGCCAGCAAAGCGGGGGGTTTCAATGAGCAGTTCTTC	CASKAGGFNEQFF
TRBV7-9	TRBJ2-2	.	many	TGTGCCAGCAGCTTCGGACCCTTCGAGGAGCTGTTTTTT	CASSFGPFEELFF
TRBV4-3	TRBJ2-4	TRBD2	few	TGCGCCAGCAGCCAAGAGGTAGCGGGGGGAGCCAAAAACATTCAGTACTTC	CASSQEVAGGAKNIQYF
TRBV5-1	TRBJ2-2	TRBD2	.	TGCGCCAGCAGCTTGAAGCGGGGGGGCCTTAACACCGGGGAGCTGTTTTTT	CASSLKRGGLNTGELFF
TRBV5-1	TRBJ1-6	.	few	TGCGCCAGCAGCCCGAGCGCAGGGACTAATTCACCCCTCCACTTT	CASSPSAGTNSPLHF
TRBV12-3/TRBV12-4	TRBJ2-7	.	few	TGTGCCAGCAGTCCGCGGGCCCTCTACGAGCAGTACTTC	CASSPRALYEQYF
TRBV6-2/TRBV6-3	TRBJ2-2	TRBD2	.	TGTGCCAGCAGTTACTCGCAGAGCGGGAGGGCCGGCGGGGAGCTGTTTTTT	CASSYSQSGRAGGELFF
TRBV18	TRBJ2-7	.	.	TGTGCCAGCTCGCTTAACAGGGTGGACGAGCAGTACTTC	CASSLNRVDEQYF
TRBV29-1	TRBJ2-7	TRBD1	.	TGCAGCGTTGTGACGGACAGGGACTACGAGCAGTACTTC	CSVVTDRDYEQYF
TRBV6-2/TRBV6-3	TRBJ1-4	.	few	TGTGCCAGCAGCCCTGGACGGGCAACTAATGAAAAACTGTTTTTT	CASSPGRATNEKLFF
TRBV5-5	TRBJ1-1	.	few	TGTGCCAGCAGCTTGGCAAGGGTTGGGACTGAAGCTTTCTTT	CASSLARVGTEAFF
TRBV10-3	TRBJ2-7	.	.	TGTGCCATCAGCGGCGACGGCGGAGGGTACGAGCAGTACTTC	CAISGDGGGYEQYF
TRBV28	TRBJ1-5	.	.	TGTGCCAGCAGCCTAAGGACGGAAAGCAATCAGCCCCAGCATTTT	CASSLRTESNQPQHF
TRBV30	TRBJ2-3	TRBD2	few	TGTGCCTGGGATAGCGGGGTATCAGATACGCAGTATTTT	CAWDSGVSDTQYF
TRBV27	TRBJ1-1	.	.	TGTGCCAGCGGTCACGGGTTGAACACTGAAGCTTTCTTT	CASGHGLNTEAFF
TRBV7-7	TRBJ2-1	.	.	TGTGCTAGCAGCTTACAACCGGGGATTGACGGCAATGAGCAGTTCTTC	CASSLQPGIDGNEQFF
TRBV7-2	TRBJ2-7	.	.	TGTGCCAGCAGCCAACAGACGAATTACGAGCAGTACTTC	CASSQQTNYEQYF
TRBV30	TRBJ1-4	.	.	TGTGCCTGGAGTGCGGGGGGAGGTGATGAAAAACTGTTTTTT	CAWSAGGGDEKLFF
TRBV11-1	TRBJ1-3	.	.	TGTGCCAGCAGCTTAGCGCCGGCAATCTGGGGCTCTGGAAACACCATATATTTT	CASSLAPAIWGSGNTIYF
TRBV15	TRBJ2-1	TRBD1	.	TGTGCCACCAGCGGCCACTCCGGGACAGGGTTCGATGAGCAGTTCTTC	CATSGHSGTGFDEQFF
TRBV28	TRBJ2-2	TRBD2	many	TGTGCCAGCAGTTTAGGACTAGCAGTTTTCACCGGGGAGCTGTTTTTT	CASSLGLAVFTGELFF
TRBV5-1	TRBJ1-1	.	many	TGCGCCAGCAGCTTGGCAGGGCGGAGTGAAGCTTTCTTT	CASSLAGRSEAFF
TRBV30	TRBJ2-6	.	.	TGTGCCTGGGACGGAAGCTCTGGGGCCAACGTCCTGACTTTC	CAWDGSSGANVLTF
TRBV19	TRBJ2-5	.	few	TGTGCCAGCGGGACACACGAGACCCAGTACTTC	CASGTHETQYF
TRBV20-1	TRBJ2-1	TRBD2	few	TGCAGTGCTAGGACTAGCGGGGCGCTCTCCTACAATGAGCAGTTCTTC	CSARTSGALSYNEQFF
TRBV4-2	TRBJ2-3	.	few	TGTGCCAGCAGCCAAGACTCCGGGGGCGCGACAGATACGCAGTATTTT	CASSQDSGGATDTQYF
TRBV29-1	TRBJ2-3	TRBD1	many	TGCAGCGGTAAAGACGGGACAGCGAGCACAGATACGCAGTATTTT	CSGKDGTASTDTQYF
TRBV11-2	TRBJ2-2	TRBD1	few	TGTGCCAGCAGCTTAGCCTGGGGGACAGGCGGGGAGCTGTTTTTT	CASSLAWGTGGELFF
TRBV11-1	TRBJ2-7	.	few	TGTGCCAGCAGGGACCGCTTCTACGAGCAGTACTTC	CASRDRFYEQYF
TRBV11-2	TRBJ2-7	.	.	TGTGCCAGCACCCATGGGGGTGGTCGTGGCTACGAGCAGTACTTC	CASTHGGGRGYEQYF
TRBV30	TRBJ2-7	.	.	TGTGCCTGGAGCAGGAGCACCGAGCAGTACTTC	CAWSRSTEQYF
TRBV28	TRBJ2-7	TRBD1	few	TGTGCCAGCACTTCAGGACAGGGGAGCGAGCAGTACTTC	CASTSGQGSEQYF
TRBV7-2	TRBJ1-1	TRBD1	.	TGTGCCAGCAGCTTAGGTACAGGGGATTTGGCAGCTTTCTTT	CASSLGTGDLAAFF
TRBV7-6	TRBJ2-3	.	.	TGTGCCAGCAGCACCACCGCCGGAATCGGCGATACGCAGTATTTT	CASSTTAGIGDTQYF
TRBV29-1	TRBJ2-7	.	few	TGCAGCGTTGTAGGGGGGCTCTCCTACGAGCAGTACTTC	CSVVGGLSYEQYF